One T cell receptor (beta chain) is described in this entry. The antigen is unknown. Deletions cut 6 bases from V and 2 bases from J, with 11 bases between. Germline lookup yields CDR1 SNHLY and CDR2 FYNNEI. The CDR3 is 14 residues long. This sample was included in a study of CD8+CD57+ T cells in acquired aplastic anemia. Study outcomes and limitations: Researchers report that some 31 CD8+ CDR3 sequences appeared in both patients and controls.

Sequenced patients had shown CD8+CD57+ cell expansion by flow cytometry. The cohort consisted entirely of patients having severe acquired aplastic anemia. Patients had not yet gotten any therapy when their blood was taken for sampling. Both TCR beta VDJ combination and CDR3 sequence profiling were carried out. Genomic DNA was the template for this profiling. TCRdb reprocessed the reads with MiXCR, giving one entry per CDR3 protein. This table has about 120,000 distinct CDR3 sequences, approximately 36% appearing once. The receptor was derived from a human donor with aplastic anemia. The sample consisted of sorted CD4+, CD8+, or CD8+CD57+ T cells (not recorded which) from PBMCs. The V call is TRBV2, the J call TRBJ1-5, with D perhaps matching TRBD1 (5 bases). CDR3 coding DNA: TGTGCCAGCAGATCTGGGGGGGGCAATCAGCCCCAGCATTTT. It codes for CASRSGGGNQPQHF.